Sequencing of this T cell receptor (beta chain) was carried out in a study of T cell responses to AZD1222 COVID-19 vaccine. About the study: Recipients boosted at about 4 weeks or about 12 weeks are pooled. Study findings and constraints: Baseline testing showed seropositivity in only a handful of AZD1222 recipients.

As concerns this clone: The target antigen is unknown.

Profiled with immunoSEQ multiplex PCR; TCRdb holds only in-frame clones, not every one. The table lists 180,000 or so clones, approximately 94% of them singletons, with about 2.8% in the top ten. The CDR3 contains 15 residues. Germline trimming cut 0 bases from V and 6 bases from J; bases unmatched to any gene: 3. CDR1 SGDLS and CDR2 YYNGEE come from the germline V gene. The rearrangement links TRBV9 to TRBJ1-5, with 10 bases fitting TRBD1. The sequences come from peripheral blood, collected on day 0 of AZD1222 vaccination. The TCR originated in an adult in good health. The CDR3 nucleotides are TGTGCCAGCAGCGTAGGGGACAGGGGCGGTCAGCCCCAGCATTTT. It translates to CASSVGDRGGQPQHF.